A single sample is the source of the 18 T cell receptor beta chains below, sequenced in a study of blood T cells in healthy people across ages. Primed by a sample-barcoded 5' primer and a J-beta primer mix, a second PCR proceeded for 7 to 11 cycles. Via MiXCR, TCRdb re-called the 5' RACE reads, giving one row per CDR3 protein. The sample contains fewer than 2,000,000 distinct CDR3 sequences, approximately 39% of which appear only once. The specimen sequenced was blood. The source of these receptors is a human donor in good health.

On this clonotype: The junction shows a germline mismatch at one end, possibly a read error. V is TRBV7-7 and J is TRBJ2-1; TRBD2 matches at 12 bases. Germline-derived CDR1 and CDR2 are SSHAT and FNYEAQ (reference sequence). The CDR3 extends over 15 amino acids. CDR3 loop: CAGSQGTSGYNEQFF. CDR3 in DNA: TGTGCCGGCAGTCAAGGGACTAGCGGGTACAATGAGCAGTTCTTC.

The rearrangement links TRBV2 to TRBJ1-4; D is unclear. Germline V gene data show CDR1 as SNHLY and CDR2 as FYNNEI. CDR3 size: 12 residues. Trimming pared 1 base from V and 11 bases from J, leaving 8 bases between. CDR3 coding DNA: TGTGCCAGCAGTGAAGAAGCGGGTAAACTGTTTTTT. Residues: CASSEEAGKLFF. Using reference TRBV2 and TRBJ1-4 for the parts outside the CDR3, the full variable domain is EPEVTQTPSHQVTQMGQEVILRCVPISNHLYFYWYRQILGQKVEFLVSFYNNEISEKSEIFDDQFSVERPDGSNFTLKIRSTKLEDSAMYFCASSEEAGKLFFGSGTQLSVL.

The chain combines TRBV12-3 or TRBV12-4 with TRBJ2-1; TRBD2 aligns across 9 bases. V gave up 2 bases and J gave up 10 bases; unmatched junction bases: 9. The CDR3 contains 15 residues. The CDR3 protein is CASSLTAGGHYEQFF. The CDR3 nucleotides read TGTGCCAGCAGTTTAACTGCGGGGGGGCACTACGAGCAGTTCTTC.

Only a few counts were recorded for this clonotype. This chain connects TRBV18 to TRBJ2-3, with D perhaps matching TRBD1 or TRBD2 (5 bases each). The CDR3 is 17 amino acids. Germline CDR1 reads KGHSH; CDR2 reads LQKENI. Trimming shortened V by 4 bases and J by 0 bases, and 17 bases separated the two germline ends. CDR3 nucleotides: TGTGCCAGCTCACTAAGGACGGGGCGGTCTAGCACAGATACGCAGTATTTT. Amino acid sequence: CASSLRTGRSSTDTQYF.

This clonotype showed up just a few times. The rearrangement links TRBV20-1 to TRBJ2-5; a weak D match, TRBD1 (6 bases). The CDR3 totals 14 residues. Trimming pared 0 bases from V and 5 bases from J, leaving 13 bases between. Germline V gene sequence: CDR1 DFQATT, CDR2 SNEGSKA (reference sequence). The CDR3, as DNA: TGCAGTGCTAGAGATTCGAGGGGGTATGAGACCCAGTACTTC. It translates to CSARDSRGYETQYF.

CDR3 sequence reads: CASSAHPGLIEEKLFF. CDR3 DNA sequence: TGTGCCAGTAGTGCTCACCCGGGCCTCATCGAGGAAAAACTGTTTTTT. The chain joins TRBV19 to TRBJ1-4; no definite D call. This CDR3 has 16 amino acids. Germline lookup yields CDR1 LNHDA and CDR2 SQIVND (reference sequence). Deletions cut 5 bases from V and 8 bases from J, with 21 bases between.

V and J are TRBV20-1 and TRBJ1-2, with 7 bases that match TRBD1. There are 15 residues in the CDR3. V trimming: 6 bases; J trimming: 1 base; junction bases outside the gene matches: 11. Per germline, CDR1 DFQATT and CDR2 SNEGSKA (reference sequence). The CDR3 coding sequence is TGCAGTGCCGATCTCGACAGGGAGAGTAACTATGGCTACACCTTC. Its protein product is CSADLDRESNYGYTF.

This clonotype showed up just a few times. This chain joins TRBV5-1 and TRBJ2-7, with 9 bases fitting TRBD2. The ends lost 5 bases at V and 4 bases at J; junction bases unmatched: 10. This CDR3 has 15 amino acids. Germline loops: CDR1 SGHRS, CDR2 YFSETQ. CDR3 sequence reads: CASRPSGTSSYEQYF. The DNA of the CDR3 is TGCGCCAGCAGACCTTCCGGGACTAGCAGTTACGAGCAGTACTTC.

As to this clonotype: The junction differs from germline at one of its ends, possibly a read error. For the CDR3, the DNA is TGTGCCAACAGCGGGACAGTTAATGAAAAACTGTTTTTT. Amino acids: CANSGTVNEKLFF. The chain recombines TRBV7-9 with TRBJ1-4; 7 bases fit TRBD1. This CDR3 has 13 amino acids. Per germline, CDR1 SEHNR and CDR2 FQNEAQ (reference sequence). The variable domain in full, completed from reference TRBV7-9 and TRBJ1-4, reads DTGVSQNPRHKITKRGQNVTFRCDPISEHNRLYWYRQTLGQGPEFLTYFQNEAQLEKSRLLSDRFSAERPKGSFSTLEIQRTEQGDSAMYLCANSGTVNEKLFFGSGTQLSVL.

On this clonotype itself: At one boundary the junction diverges from the germline segment, which might be a read error. The chain joins TRBV18 to TRBJ1-2; no clear D gene. The germline gives CDR1 KGHSH, CDR2 LQKENI. The CDR3 is made up of 15 amino acids. The CDR3 nucleotides are TGTGCCAGCTCACCACCTCTACGACTTAACTATGACTACACCTTC. Encoded protein: CASSPPLRLNYDYTF. Drawing the rest from reference TRBV18 and TRBJ1-2, the complete variable domain is NAGVMQNPRHLVRRRGQEARLRCSPMKGHSHVYWYRQLPEEGLKFMVYLQKENIIDESGMPKERFSAEFPKEGPSILRIQQVVRGDSAAYFCASSPPLRLNYDYTFGSGTRLTVV.

This sequence joins TRBV10-3 and TRBJ2-5, with 7 positions matching TRBD1. The CDR3 length is 15 residues. Germline V CDR1 and CDR2: ENHRY, SYGVKD. J gave up 5 bases and V 4 bases, and 10 bases lay outside the gene matches. CDR3 sequence (DNA): TGTGCCATCAGTGGGTCCAAAGACAGGGAGGAGACCCAGTACTTC. Translated, it gives CAISGSKDREETQYF.

The sample holds a few counts of this clonotype. V usage is TRBV20-1 and J usage is TRBJ2-1, with TRBD2 identical over 12 bases. With V trimmed by 1 base and J by 4 bases, 5 bases remained unmatched. This CDR3 contains 16 residues. Looked up from germline, CDR1 is DFQATT and CDR2 is SNEGSKA (reference sequence). The CDR3 loop is CSARAPLAGGYNEQFF. DNA of the CDR3: TGCAGTGCTAGAGCTCCACTAGCGGGGGGATACAATGAGCAGTTCTTC.

V is TRBV4-1 and J is TRBJ2-5, with TRBD2 as a possible D gene (5 bases). This CDR3 comprises 15 residues. Trimming took off 0 bases at V and 11 bases at J, with 19 bases between the two ends. Germline V gene data show CDR1 as MGHRA and CDR2 as YSYEKL. The CDR3 region is CASSQDPGGYNEQYF. CDR3 sequence (DNA): TGCGCCAGCAGCCAAGATCCCGGAGGATACAATGAGCAGTACTTC.

CDR3 DNA sequence: TGCAGTGCTAGAGAGGGGGTGGCAGGGAACACTGAAGCTTTCTTT. Translating it yields CSAREGVAGNTEAFF. The chain uses TRBV20-1 and TRBJ1-1; D is perhaps TRBD1 (5 bases). There are 15 residues in the CDR3. Germline values: CDR1 DFQATT, CDR2 SNEGSKA (reference sequence). The ends were cut back, 0 bases at V and 1 base at J, with 12 bases in the middle.

The gene calls are TRBV7-2 and TRBJ2-7; unclear D gene. CDR3 length equals 15 residues. CDR1 is SGHTA, CDR2 FQGNSA, per germline. V lost 1 base, J lost 0 bases, and 10 bases lay in between. CDR3 residues: CASSLGRLSSYEQYF. CDR3 nucleotide sequence: TGTGCCAGCAGCTTAGGACGGCTGAGCTCCTACGAGCAGTACTTC.

In this sample, this clonotype turned up a few times. The CDR3 coding sequence is TGTGCCACCAGGGAGGGGCTAGCGGCGGTCTACGAGCAGTACTTC. Translated: CATREGLAAVYEQYF. The rearrangement joins TRBV15 to TRBJ2-7; 7 bases match TRBD2. V was pared by 6 bases and J by 3 bases, with 11 bases of the junction left unmatched. Germline CDR1 and CDR2: LNHNV and YYDKDF (reference sequence). The CDR3 contains 15 residues.

A remark on this clonotype: Mismatch with germline at one junction end may stem from a read error. This rearrangement joins TRBV4-3 to TRBJ1-2; a possible D gene is TRBD1 (6 bases). Looked up from germline, CDR1 is LGHNA and CDR2 is YSLEER. This CDR3 has 14 amino acids. The CDR3 sequence: CASSQAGVSYDYTF. The CDR3 coding sequence is TGCGCCAGCAGCCAGGCAGGGGTTAGCTATGACTACACCTTC.

V and J are TRBV2 and TRBJ2-5; D possibly corresponds to TRBD1 (5 bases). Trimming cost V 4 bases and J 4 bases, with 34 bases left between them. Germline CDR1 SNHLY, CDR2 FYNNEI. The CDR3 is 21 residues long. The CDR3 coding sequence is TGTGCCAGCAGTGCACCCAAAGAGAGCAGAGTGTTGCCACAGGCGAGAGAGACCCAGTACTTC. Encoded protein: CASSAPKESRVLPQARETQYF.